This T cell receptor (beta chain) was retrieved from a study of shared clonotypes between healthy human individuals. Points from the study as a whole: Estimated clonotype richness was generally higher in naive than memory subsets. Clonotypes shared by all four sorted-subset donors had higher generation probabilities than non-shared clonotypes.

Evenly divided among several immunoSEQ plates was the genomic DNA of each subset. Authors' methods: With immunoSEQ giving junction-only sequences and no quality scores, filtering differed. TCRdb's copy holds only in-frame clones and misses some; the assay was immunoSEQ multiplex PCR. That table gives V, J and clone size, and the DNA gave D and trimming. The table includes about 2.3 million clones, under 95% detected once. Looked up from germline, CDR1 is MDHEN and CDR2 is SYDVKM. The germline V and J ends were trimmed by 6 bases and 8 bases, with 28 bases remaining between them. This CDR3 is 17 amino acids long. In the case of this clone: Its cognate antigen is unknown.

The sequence was collected from a man aged 18 to 29 in good health. Some clones in this sample may be carry-over from other donors' samples. Specimen: naive CD4+ T cells from PBMCs. Indicated subset: CD45RA+ positively selected. The rearrangement links TRBV28 to TRBJ1-1; D uncertain. CDR3 bases: TGTGCCAGCAGCAGCAGAGCGCGGCTACTTGGGCAATCGGAAGCTTTCTTT. Amino acid sequence: CASSSRARLLGQSEAFF.